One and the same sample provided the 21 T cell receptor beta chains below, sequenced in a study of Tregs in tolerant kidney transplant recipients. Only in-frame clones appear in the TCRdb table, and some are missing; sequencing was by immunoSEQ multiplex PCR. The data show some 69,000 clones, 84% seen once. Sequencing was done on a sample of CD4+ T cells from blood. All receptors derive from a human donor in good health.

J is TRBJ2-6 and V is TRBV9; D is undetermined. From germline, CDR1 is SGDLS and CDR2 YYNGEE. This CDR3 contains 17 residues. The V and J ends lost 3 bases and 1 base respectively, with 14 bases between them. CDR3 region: CASSGVALGSGANVLTF. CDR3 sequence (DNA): TGTGCCAGCAGCGGGGTAGCCCTAGGGTCTGGGGCCAACGTCCTGACTTTC. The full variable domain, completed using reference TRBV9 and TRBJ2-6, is DSGVTQTPKHLITATGQRVTLRCSPRSGDLSVYWYQQSLDQGLQFLIQYYNGEERAKGNILERFSAQQFPDLHSELNLSSLELGDSALYFCASSGVALGSGANVLTFGAGSRLTVL.

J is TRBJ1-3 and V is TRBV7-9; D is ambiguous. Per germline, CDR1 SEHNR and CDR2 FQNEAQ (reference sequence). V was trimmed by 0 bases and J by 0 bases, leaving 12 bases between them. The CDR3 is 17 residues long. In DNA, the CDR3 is TGTGCCAGCAGCTTAGCGATCTCTGCCGCCTCTGGAAACACCATATATTTT. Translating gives CASSLAISAASGNTIYF.

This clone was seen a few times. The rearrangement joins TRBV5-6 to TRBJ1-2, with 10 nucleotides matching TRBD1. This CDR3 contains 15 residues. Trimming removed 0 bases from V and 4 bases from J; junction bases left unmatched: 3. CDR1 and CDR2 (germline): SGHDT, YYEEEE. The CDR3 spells CASSLEGQGFYGYTF. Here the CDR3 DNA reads TGTGCCAGCAGCTTGGAGGGACAGGGGTTCTATGGCTACACCTTC.

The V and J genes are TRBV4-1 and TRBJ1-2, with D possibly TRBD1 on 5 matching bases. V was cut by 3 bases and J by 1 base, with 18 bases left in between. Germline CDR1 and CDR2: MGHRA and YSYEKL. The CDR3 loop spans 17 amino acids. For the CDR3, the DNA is TGCGCCAGCAGCCACGGCAGGGCCGGGGTCTTTAACTATGGCTACACCTTC. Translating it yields CASSHGRAGVFNYGYTF.

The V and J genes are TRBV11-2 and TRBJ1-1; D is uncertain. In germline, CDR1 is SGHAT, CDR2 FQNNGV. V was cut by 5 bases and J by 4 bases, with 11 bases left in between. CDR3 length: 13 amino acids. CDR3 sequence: CASSPHEGTEAFF. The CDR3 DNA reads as TGTGCCAGCAGCCCCCACGAGGGCACTGAAGCTTTCTTT.

The CDR3 sequence: CASSFLRGQFHEQFF. The CDR3 bases are TGTGCCAGCAGCTTTCTAAGGGGGCAGTTTCATGAGCAGTTCTTC. The chain is built from TRBV5-4 and TRBJ2-1; the match to TRBD1 covers 7 bases. V shed 2 bases, J shed 8 bases, and the junction held 10 bases outside the gene matches. The CDR3 length is 15 residues. Per germline, CDR1 SGHNT and CDR2 YYREEE (reference sequence).

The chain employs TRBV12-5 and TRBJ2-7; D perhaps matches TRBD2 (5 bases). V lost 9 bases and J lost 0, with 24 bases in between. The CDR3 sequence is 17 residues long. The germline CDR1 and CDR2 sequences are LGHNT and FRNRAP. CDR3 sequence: CARPLILRALSSYEQYF. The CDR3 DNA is TGTGCTAGACCTTTAATTCTGCGGGCCCTTAGCTCCTACGAGCAGTACTTC. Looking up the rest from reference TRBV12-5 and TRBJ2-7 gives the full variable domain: DARVTQTPRHKVTEMGQEVTMRCQPILGHNTVFWYRQTMMQGLELLAYFRNRAPLDDSGMPKDRFSAEMPDATLATLKIQPSEPRDSAVYFCARPLILRALSSYEQYFGPGTRLTVT.

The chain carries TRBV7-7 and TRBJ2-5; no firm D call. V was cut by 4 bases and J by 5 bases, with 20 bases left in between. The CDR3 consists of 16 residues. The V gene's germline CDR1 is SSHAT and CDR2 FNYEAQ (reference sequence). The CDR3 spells CASSSPRVALTETQYF. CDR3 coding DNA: TGTGCCAGCAGCTCTCCTAGGGTAGCATTGACGGAGACCCAGTACTTC. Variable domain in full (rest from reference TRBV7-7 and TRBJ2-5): GAGVSQSPRYKVTKRGQDVTLRCDPISSHATLYWYQQALGQGPEFLTYFNYEAQPDKSGLPSDRFSAERPEGSISTLTIQRTEQRDSAMYRCASSSPRVALTETQYFGPGTRLLVL.

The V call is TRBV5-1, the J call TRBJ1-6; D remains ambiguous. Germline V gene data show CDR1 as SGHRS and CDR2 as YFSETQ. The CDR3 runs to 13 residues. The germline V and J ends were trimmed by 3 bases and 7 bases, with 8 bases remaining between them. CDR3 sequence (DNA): TGCGCCAGCAGCTCTATGGCGAATTCACCCCTCCACTTT. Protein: CASSSMANSPLHF. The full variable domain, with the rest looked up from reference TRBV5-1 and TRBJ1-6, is KAGVTQTPRYLIKTRGQQVTLSCSPISGHRSVSWYQQTPGQGLQFLFEYFSETQRNKGNFPGRFSGRQFSNSRSEMNVSTLELGDSALYLCASSSMANSPLHFGNGTRLTVT.

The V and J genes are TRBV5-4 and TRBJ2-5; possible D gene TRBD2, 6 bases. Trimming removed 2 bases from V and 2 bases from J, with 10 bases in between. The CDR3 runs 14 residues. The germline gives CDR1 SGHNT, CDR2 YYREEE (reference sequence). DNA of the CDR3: TGTGCCAGCAGCTTAGGGACTTTTCAAGAGACCCAGTACTTC. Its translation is CASSLGTFQETQYF.

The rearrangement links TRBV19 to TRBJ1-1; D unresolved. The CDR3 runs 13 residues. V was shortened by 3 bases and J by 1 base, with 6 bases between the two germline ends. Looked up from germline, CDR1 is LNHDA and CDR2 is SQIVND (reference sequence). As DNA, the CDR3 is TGTGCCAGTAGTATGATGGAGAACACTGAAGCTTTCTTT. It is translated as CASSMMENTEAFF.

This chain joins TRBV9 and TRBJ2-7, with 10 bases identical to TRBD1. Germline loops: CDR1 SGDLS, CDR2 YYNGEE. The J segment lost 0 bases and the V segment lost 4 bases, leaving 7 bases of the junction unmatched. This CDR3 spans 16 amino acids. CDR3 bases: TGTGCCAGCAGCCGAGGACAGGGGGTATACTCCTACGAGCAGTACTTC. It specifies CASSRGQGVYSYEQYF.

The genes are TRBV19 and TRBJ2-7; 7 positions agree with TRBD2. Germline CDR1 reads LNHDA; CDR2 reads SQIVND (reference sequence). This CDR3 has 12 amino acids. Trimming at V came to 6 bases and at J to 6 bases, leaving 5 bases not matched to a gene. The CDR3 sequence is CASRGLAVEQYF. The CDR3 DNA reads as TGTGCCAGTAGGGGGCTAGCGGTCGAGCAGTACTTC.

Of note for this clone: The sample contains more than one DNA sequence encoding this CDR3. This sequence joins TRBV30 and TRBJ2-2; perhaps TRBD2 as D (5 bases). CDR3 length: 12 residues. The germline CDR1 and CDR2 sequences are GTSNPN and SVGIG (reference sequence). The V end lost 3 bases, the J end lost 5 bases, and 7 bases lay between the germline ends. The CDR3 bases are TGTGCCTGGAGGCCGGGGACCGGGGAGCTGTTTTTT. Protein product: CAWRPGTGELFF.

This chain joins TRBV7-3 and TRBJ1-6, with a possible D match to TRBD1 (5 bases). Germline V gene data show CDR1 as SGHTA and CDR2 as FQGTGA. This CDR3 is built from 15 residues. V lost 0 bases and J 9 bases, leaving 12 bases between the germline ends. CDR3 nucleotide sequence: TGTGCCAGCAGCTTAACTGGGGCAGGTGGTTCACCCCTCCACTTT. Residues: CASSLTGAGGSPLHF.

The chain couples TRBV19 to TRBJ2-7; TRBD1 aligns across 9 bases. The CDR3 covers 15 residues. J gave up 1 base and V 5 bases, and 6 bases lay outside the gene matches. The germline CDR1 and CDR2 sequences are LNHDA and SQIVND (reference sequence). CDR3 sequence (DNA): TGTGCCAGTAGTCCCTCCGGGACAGGGTCCTACGAGCAGTACTTC. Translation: CASSPSGTGSYEQYF.

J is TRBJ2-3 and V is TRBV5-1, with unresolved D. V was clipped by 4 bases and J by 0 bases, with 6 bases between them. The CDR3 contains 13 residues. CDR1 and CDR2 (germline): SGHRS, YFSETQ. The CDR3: CASSTKSTDTQYF. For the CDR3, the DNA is TGCGCCAGCAGCACAAAAAGCACAGATACGCAGTATTTT.

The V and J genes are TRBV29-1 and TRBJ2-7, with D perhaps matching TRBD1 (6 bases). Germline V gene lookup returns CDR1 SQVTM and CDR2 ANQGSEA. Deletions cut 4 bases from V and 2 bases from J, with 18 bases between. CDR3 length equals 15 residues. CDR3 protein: CSVAGAGAIAYEQYF. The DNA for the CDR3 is TGCAGCGTTGCAGGGGCAGGGGCGATAGCCTACGAGCAGTACTTC.

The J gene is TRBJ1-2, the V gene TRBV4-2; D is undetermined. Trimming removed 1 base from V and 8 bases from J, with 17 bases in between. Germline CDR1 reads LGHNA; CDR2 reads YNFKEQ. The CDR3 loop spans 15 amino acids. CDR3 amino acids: CASSQVSAPGGGYTF. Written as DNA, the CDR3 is TGTGCCAGCAGCCAAGTCTCGGCCCCGGGAGGAGGCTACACCTTC.

CDR3 sequence (DNA): TGTGCCAGCAGCGTTAGTACTAGCGGGGGGGCCAAAGATACGCAGTATTTT. It specifies CASSVSTSGGAKDTQYF. This chain connects TRBV9 to TRBJ2-3, with TRBD2 identical over 13 bases. CDR1 SGDLS and CDR2 YYNGEE come from the germline V gene. After removal of 2 bases from V and 5 bases from J, the junction contained 8 bases not matched to a gene. This CDR3 region has 17 residues.

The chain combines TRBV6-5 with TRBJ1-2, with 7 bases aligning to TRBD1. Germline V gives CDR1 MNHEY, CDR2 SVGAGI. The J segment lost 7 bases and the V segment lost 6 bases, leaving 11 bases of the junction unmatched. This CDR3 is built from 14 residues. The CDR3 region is CASRQSGRGGGYTF. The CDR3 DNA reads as TGTGCCAGCAGACAATCGGGCAGGGGGGGTGGCTACACCTTC.